A single sample is the source of the 9 T cell receptor beta chains below, sequenced in a study of technical replicates of blood from a few donors. TCRdb keeps only in-frame clones here, not all; method: immunoSEQ multiplex PCR. The sample carries tens of thousands of clones, roughly 98% recorded once. Sequences were obtained from T cells isolated from PBMCs. The receptor set was obtained from a human donor in good health.

The CDR3 nucleotides are TGTGCCAGCAGTTTCCTCGGGGGGACGGATACGCAGTATTTT. Protein sequence: CASSFLGGTDTQYF. The V and J genes are TRBV27 and TRBJ2-3; 7 bases fit TRBD2. This CDR3 comprises 14 residues. V lost 3 bases and J lost 6; bases outside the gene matches: 6. Germline lookup yields CDR1 MNHEY and CDR2 SMNVEV (reference sequence).

The rearrangement joins TRBV2 to TRBJ1-2; no reliable D call. This CDR3 is 12 amino acids long. V gave up 9 bases and J gave up 8 bases, with 16 bases separating them. The germline V gene has CDR1 SNHLY and CDR2 FYNNEI. In DNA, the CDR3 is TGTGCCAGGGGAGGTGGGCAGATCGGCTACACCTTC. Translation: CARGGGQIGYTF. Full variable domain (remainder filled in from reference TRBV2 and TRBJ1-2): EPEVTQTPSHQVTQMGQEVILRCVPISNHLYFYWYRQILGQKVEFLVSFYNNEISEKSEIFDDQFSVERPDGSNFTLKIRSTKLEDSAMYFCARGGGQIGYTFGSGTRLTVV.

The V call is TRBV5-6, the J call TRBJ1-2, with TRBD1 matching 9 bases. Germline CDR1 SGHDT, CDR2 YYEEEE. Trimming cost V 4 bases and J 12 bases; bases outside gene matches: 7. The length of the CDR3 is 12 residues. As DNA, the CDR3 is TGTGCCAGCAGCATCGGGACAGGGCGGCACACCTTC. Protein product: CASSIGTGRHTF.

In this sample, this clone turned up once. As DNA, the CDR3 is TGTGCCAGCAGCTTAGAGTCGGACAGGGATGGGAGCTCCTATAATTCACCCCTCCACTTT. Translating it yields CASSLESDRDGSSYNSPLHF. V is TRBV13 and J is TRBJ1-6; 8 bases align to TRBD1. Germline values: CDR1 PRHDT, CDR2 FYEKMQ (reference sequence). V dropped 1 base and J dropped 0; count of bases not matched to a gene: 11. CDR3 size: 20 residues.

The chain links TRBV27 to TRBJ1-2; unclear D gene. The V end lost 7 bases, the J end lost 2 bases, and 11 bases lay between the germline ends. This CDR3 region has 13 residues. The V gene's germline CDR1 is MNHEY and CDR2 SMNVEV (reference sequence). The CDR3 protein is CASKFGENYGYTF. CDR3 coding DNA: TGTGCCAGCAAGTTTGGAGAGAACTATGGCTACACCTTC.

This clone was found once. V and J are TRBV5-1 and TRBJ2-1; 14 bases are a match to TRBD2. J gave up 6 bases and V 3 bases, and 2 bases lay outside the gene matches. The CDR3 spans 15 residues. Germline V gene data show CDR1 as SGHRS and CDR2 as YFSETQ. CDR3 region: CASSYGTSGSNEQFF. CDR3 coding DNA: TGCGCCAGCAGCTATGGGACTAGCGGGAGCAATGAGCAGTTCTTC. Supplemented by reference TRBV5-1 and TRBJ2-1, the full variable domain reads KAGVTQTPRYLIKTRGQQVTLSCSPISGHRSVSWYQQTPGQGLQFLFEYFSETQRNKGNFPGRFSGRQFSNSRSEMNVSTLELGDSALYLCASSYGTSGSNEQFFGPGTRLTVL.

The V call is TRBV29-1, the J call TRBJ2-4, with 8 bases fitting TRBD2. The CDR3 totals 16 residues. With 4 bases clipped from V and 7 bases from J, the junction kept 15 bases outside the gene matches. CDR1 and CDR2 (germline): SQVTM, ANQGSEA. CDR3 DNA: TGCAGCGTTGTGGGGGGGCCGGTTAGCGGGATTAACATTCAGTACTTC. It is translated as CSVVGGPVSGINIQYF.

This chain uses TRBV25-1 with TRBJ2-4, with 9 bases lining up with TRBD1. This CDR3 is 14 amino acids long. Trimming removed 1 base from V and 12 bases from J; junction bases left unmatched: 7. CDR1 and CDR2 from the germline V gene are MGHDK and SYGVNS. The DNA for the CDR3 is TGTGCCAGCAGTGAATCCCCCGACAGGGGGGATCAGTACTTC. This codes for CASSESPDRGDQYF.

The rearrangement links TRBV19 to TRBJ1-6, with 8 bases identical to TRBD1. V lost 5 bases and J lost 7; bases outside the gene matches: 10. CDR3 length equals 16 residues. The germline CDR1 and CDR2 sequences are LNHDA and SQIVND (reference sequence). The CDR3 DNA reads TGTGCCAGTAGTCCCAACAGGGGGGCCCTCAATTCACCCCTCCACTTT. Amino acid sequence: CASSPNRGALNSPLHF. Using reference TRBV19 and TRBJ1-6 for the parts outside the CDR3, the full variable domain is DGGITQSPKYLFRKEGQNVTLSCEQNLNHDAMYWYRQDPGQGLRLIYYSQIVNDFQKGDIAEGYSVSREKKESFPLTVTSAQKNPTAFYLCASSPNRGALNSPLHFGNGTRLTVT.